These 31 T cell receptor beta chains were all obtained from the same sample, sequenced in a study of shared T cell receptors in the human thymus. Produced via immunoSEQ multiplex PCR; TCRdb's table is partial and in-frame only. This table has hundreds of thousands of clones, roughly 74% appearing once. This sample was shared with a second study, whose subject was human thymus T cells.

Sequenced: thymocytes. These receptors all stem from a boy younger than two with a congenital heart defect.

This sequence joins TRBV28 and TRBJ2-1, with D possibly matching TRBD1 (6 bases). The CDR3 length is 17 residues. Germline values: CDR1 MDHEN, CDR2 SYDVKM. V gave up 4 bases and J gave up 6 bases, with 22 bases separating them. CDR3 coding DNA: TGTGCCAGCAGTTGGGGCGGAGCAGGGGCGGGCAGCAATGAGCAGTTCTTC. Its translation: CASSWGGAGAGSNEQFF.

The V call is TRBV6-6, the J call TRBJ2-7; 8 bases match TRBD2. Unmatched junction bases numbered 9, after V lost 6 bases and J lost 2 bases. In germline, CDR1 is MNHNY, CDR2 SVGAGI (reference sequence). The CDR3 totals 15 residues. The CDR3 region has the DNA TGTGCCAGCAGCCTCAGACTAGCGCGAACCTACGAGCAGTACTTC. This translates into CASSLRLARTYEQYF.

The rearrangement joins TRBV21-1 to TRBJ1-5; TRBD1 is the table's D call and was not checked against the DNA. TRBV21-1 is tagged as a pseudogene. The CDR3 is 15 residues long. The CDR3 protein is CASSKGQGGRQPQHF. CDR3 bases: TGTGCCAGCAGCAAAGGACAGGGGGGTCGGCAGCCCCAGCATTTT.

V is TRBV27 and J is TRBJ2-7; tentatively, D is TRBD1 (6 bases). Germline loops: CDR1 MNHEY, CDR2 SMNVEV (reference sequence). V lost 2 bases and J lost 3, with 11 bases in between. The CDR3 length is 14 residues. CDR3 region: CASSLTGRIYEQYF. CDR3 coding DNA: TGTGCCAGCAGTTTAACAGGGAGAATCTACGAGCAGTACTTC.

This clone was observed a single time. V is TRBV7-9 and J is TRBJ1-2; D ambiguous. Per germline, CDR1 SEHNR and CDR2 FQNEAQ (reference sequence). The germline V and J ends were trimmed by 6 bases and 0 bases, with 14 bases remaining between them. The CDR3 covers 15 residues. This CDR3 reads CASSFPRMTNYGYTF. CDR3 nucleotides: TGTGCCAGCAGTTTTCCGCGCATGACTAACTATGGCTACACCTTC. Supplemented by reference TRBV7-9 and TRBJ1-2, the full variable domain reads DTGVSQNPRHKITKRGQNVTFRCDPISEHNRLYWYRQTLGQGPEFLTYFQNEAQLEKSRLLSDRFSAERPKGSFSTLEIQRTEQGDSAMYLCASSFPRMTNYGYTFGSGTRLTVV.

CDR3 DNA: TGCGCCAGCAGCCCCCTAGCCTCCCAGTTCTTC. The encoded protein is CASSPLASQFF. The chain links TRBV10-1 to TRBJ2-1; TRBD2 is a possible D gene (5 bases). Germline assignment: CDR1 WNHNN and CDR2 SYGVQD (reference sequence). Trimming pared 6 bases from V and 13 bases from J, leaving 13 bases between. The CDR3 is 11 residues long.

The chain links TRBV4-3 to TRBJ2-7; possibly TRBD2 for D (5 bases). Germline values: CDR1 LGHNA, CDR2 YSLEER. The CDR3 contains 14 residues. V was clipped by 4 bases and J by 2 bases, with 12 bases between them. As DNA, the CDR3 is TGCGCCAGCAGCCGGACTCGGTTTACCTACGAGCAGTACTTC. Translating gives CASSRTRFTYEQYF.

Points on this clone: The germline gene is not matched at one end of the junction; a read error may be the cause. The V call is TRBV6-1, the J call TRBJ2-7; D not certain. This CDR3 is built from 12 residues. Germline loops: CDR1 MNHNS, CDR2 SASEGT. CDR3 sequence: CASSVVSVVQYF. CDR3 bases: TGTGCCAGTAGTGTAGTTTCTGTGGTGCAGTACTTC.

The CDR3 DNA reads as TGCGCCAGCAGCTTGGCCCCGCGACAGCTTGAAGCTTTCTTT. This encodes CASSLAPRQLEAFF. The chain recombines TRBV5-1 with TRBJ1-1; TRBD1 might be the D (5 bases). The CDR3 spans 14 residues. From germline, CDR1 is SGHRS and CDR2 YFSETQ. The ends were cut back, 0 bases at V and 7 bases at J, with 13 bases in the middle.

The chain joins TRBV30 to TRBJ2-7, with TRBD1 matching over 9 bases. V lost 2 bases to trimming and J lost 4 bases; unmatched junction nucleotides: 3. Germline lookup yields CDR1 GTSNPN and CDR2 SVGIG (reference sequence). This CDR3 comprises 13 residues. CDR3 coding DNA: TGTGCCTGGAGTTGGGACAGGGAATACGAGCAGTACTTC. It encodes CAWSWDREYEQYF.

J is TRBJ2-5 and V is TRBV5-1, with a possible D match to TRBD2 (6 bases). V was pared by 0 bases and J by 3 bases, with 18 bases between. The CDR3 contains 17 residues. Germline V lookup: CDR1 SGHRS, CDR2 YFSETQ. DNA for the CDR3: TGCGCCAGCAGCTTGGCCATTTTACAAAAGCGGGAAGAGACCCAGTACTTC. This translates into CASSLAILQKREETQYF.

V and J are TRBV6-1 and TRBJ2-7; 7 nucleotides align to TRBD1. CDR1 is MNHNS and CDR2 is SASEGT in the germline V gene. Losses at the gene ends were 7 bases for V and 0 bases for J; bases not matched to a gene: 6. CDR3 size: 14 residues. The CDR3 is CASIPWDSSYEQYF. Here the CDR3 DNA reads TGTGCCAGCATTCCTTGGGACAGCTCCTACGAGCAGTACTTC.

The V and J genes are TRBV10-3 and TRBJ2-7; 12 bases agree with TRBD1. This CDR3 comprises 14 residues. V shed 6 bases, J shed 6 bases, and the junction held 6 bases outside the gene matches. Germline V gene sequence: CDR1 ENHRY, CDR2 SYGVKD. The CDR3, as DNA: TGTGCCATCAGAACGGGACAGGGGGCCCTCGAGCAGTACTTC. Protein: CAIRTGQGALEQYF.

The chain joins TRBV9 to TRBJ2-5; weak D call: TRBD1 (5 bases). CDR1 and CDR2 (germline): SGDLS, YYNGEE. The ends were cut back, 0 bases at V and 2 bases at J, with 5 bases in the middle. The CDR3 is 13 residues long. CDR3 DNA: TGTGCCAGCAGCGTAGGGACACAAGAGACCCAGTACTTC. Amino acids: CASSVGTQETQYF.

The genes are TRBV27 and TRBJ1-4; D unclear. V was shortened by 0 bases and J by 8 bases, with 13 bases between the two germline ends. The CDR3 spans 15 residues. Germline CDR1 MNHEY, CDR2 SMNVEV (reference sequence). Here the CDR3 reads CASSLSSGRREKLFF. The CDR3 DNA follows: TGTGCCAGCAGTTTATCTAGTGGGCGCCGGGAAAAACTGTTTTTT. Variable domain in full (rest from reference TRBV27 and TRBJ1-4): EAQVTQNPRYLITVTGKKLTVTCSQNMNHEYMSWYRQDPGLGLRQIYYSMNVEVTDKGDVPEGYKVSRKEKRNFPLILESPSPNQTSLYFCASSLSSGRREKLFFGSGTQLSVL.

The chain is built from TRBV4-3 and TRBJ1-2; D call uncertain. This CDR3 is 17 amino acids long. V gave up 0 bases and J gave up 0 bases, with 14 bases separating them. Germline V lookup: CDR1 LGHNA, CDR2 YSLEER. CDR3 region: CASSQDLVSHTNYGYTF. The CDR3 nucleotides are TGCGCCAGCAGCCAAGACTTAGTTTCCCATACTAACTATGGCTACACCTTC.

The V and J genes are TRBV6-5 and TRBJ2-5; tentative D call: TRBD2 (6 bases). V was shortened by 4 bases and J by 2 bases, with 14 bases between the two germline ends. In germline, CDR1 is MNHEY, CDR2 SVGAGI. The CDR3 contains 15 residues. DNA of the CDR3: TGTGCCAGCAGTTTCGACTCTGCGGGGCAAGAGACCCAGTACTTC. Its protein is CASSFDSAGQETQYF.

This chain uses TRBV18 with TRBJ1-2; D perhaps matches TRBD1 (5 bases). This CDR3 comprises 16 residues. V lost 2 bases, J lost 3 bases, and 16 bases lay in between. CDR1 KGHSH and CDR2 LQKENI come from the germline V gene. Here the CDR3 reads CASSPAVGGRDYGYTF. Here the CDR3 DNA reads TGTGCCAGCTCACCAGCCGTCGGGGGAAGGGACTATGGCTACACCTTC. The full variable domain, rest sourced from reference TRBV18 and TRBJ1-2, is NAGVMQNPRHLVRRRGQEARLRCSPMKGHSHVYWYRQLPEEGLKFMVYLQKENIIDESGMPKERFSAEFPKEGPSILRIQQVVRGDSAAYFCASSPAVGGRDYGYTFGSGTRLTVV.

V usage is TRBV5-6 and J usage is TRBJ2-1, with 9 bases matching TRBD2. After removal of 4 bases from V and 7 bases from J, the junction contained 9 bases not matched to a gene. The germline V gene encodes CDR1 SGHDT and CDR2 YYEEEE. The CDR3 consists of 15 residues. Written as DNA, the CDR3 is TGTGCCAGCAGCCCAAGACTAGCGGCCCTAAATGAGCAGTTCTTC. Its protein is CASSPRLAALNEQFF.

This chain joins TRBV25-1 and TRBJ2-1, with D possibly matching TRBD1 (5 bases). The CDR3 length is 16 residues. Trimming removed 4 bases at V and 12 bases at J, with 25 bases between. Germline CDR1 is MGHDK and CDR2 is SYGVNS. CDR3 nucleotides: TGTGCCAGCAGTGCCCGACAGTCAAAAGGGGCAATTGGGCAGTTCTTC. Amino acid sequence: CASSARQSKGAIGQFF.

This rearrangement joins TRBV7-9 to TRBJ1-1; TRBD1 matches at 7 bases. Germline CDR1 reads SEHNR; CDR2 reads FQNEAQ (reference sequence). This CDR3 is built from 15 residues. V dropped 4 bases and J dropped 3; count of bases not matched to a gene: 8. The CDR3, as DNA: TGTGCCAGCAGCTCTCCGACAGGGTGGGACACTGAAGCTTTCTTT. Translating it yields CASSSPTGWDTEAFF.

The chain is built from TRBV11-2 and TRBJ2-3; 13 nucleotides line up with TRBD2. The germline gives CDR1 SGHAT, CDR2 FQNNGV. The CDR3 has 15 amino acids. With V trimmed by 4 bases and J by 3 bases, 1 base remained unmatched. CDR3 nucleotide sequence: TGTGCCAGCAGCTCGGGACTAGCGGGAACAGATACGCAGTATTTT. Amino acid sequence: CASSSGLAGTDTQYF.

The gene calls are TRBV7-9 and TRBJ1-1; 7 bases line up with TRBD1. The CDR3 length is 15 residues. Germline values: CDR1 SEHNR, CDR2 FQNEAQ (reference sequence). The V and J ends lost 5 bases and 3 bases, in that order; junction bases with no gene match: 9. The CDR3 DNA is TGTGCCAGCAGCCAGACAGGGAGAGGGGACACTGAAGCTTTCTTT. This translates into CASSQTGRGDTEAFF.

The gene calls are TRBV28 and TRBJ1-5; TRBD1 aligns across 9 bases. The CDR3 totals 17 residues. Germline V gene data show CDR1 as MDHEN and CDR2 as SYDVKM. V gave up 1 base and J gave up 3 bases; unmatched junction bases: 7. As DNA, the CDR3 is TGTGCCAGCAGTTTATCCCGGACAGGGGTATTCAATCAGCCCCAGCATTTT. This codes for CASSLSRTGVFNQPQHF.

This clone occurred once. V gene TRBV14 combines with J gene TRBJ1-2; TRBD1 agrees at 9 bases. The V segment lost 0 bases and the J segment 2 bases; nucleotides outside the gene matches: 13. The CDR3 is 19 residues long. Germline V gives CDR1 SGHDN, CDR2 FVKESK. The CDR3 reads CASSQDPPRQGGPNYGYTF. CDR3 sequence (DNA): TGTGCCAGCAGCCAAGATCCCCCAAGACAGGGGGGTCCCAACTATGGCTACACCTTC.

The chain couples TRBV28 to TRBJ2-6, with 10 bases that match TRBD1. J lost 8 bases, V lost 5 bases, and 12 bases had no gene match. Germline CDR1 is MDHEN and CDR2 is SYDVKM. This CDR3 contains 17 residues. The DNA for the CDR3 is TGTGCCAGCAGTCGATACCCGGGGACAGGGGATCCCAACGTCCTGACTTTC. Its protein is CASSRYPGTGDPNVLTF.

The chain uses TRBV19 and TRBJ2-5, with 8 bases aligning to TRBD1. This CDR3 is 15 amino acids long. J gave up 5 bases and V 5 bases, and 10 bases lay outside the gene matches. The germline CDR1 and CDR2 sequences are LNHDA and SQIVND (reference sequence). CDR3 DNA: TGTGCCAGTAGTCCCCGGACAGGGACGGGGGAGACCCAGTACTTC. Translated, it gives CASSPRTGTGETQYF. The full variable domain, rest sourced from reference TRBV19 and TRBJ2-5, is DGGITQSPKYLFRKEGQNVTLSCEQNLNHDAMYWYRQDPGQGLRLIYYSQIVNDFQKGDIAEGYSVSREKKESFPLTVTSAQKNPTAFYLCASSPRTGTGETQYFGPGTRLLVL.

V and J are TRBV27 and TRBJ1-4, with TRBD1 matching over 7 bases. The CDR3 is made up of 13 amino acids. J gave up 8 bases and V 3 bases, and 3 bases lay outside the gene matches. The germline gives CDR1 MNHEY, CDR2 SMNVEV (reference sequence). The CDR3 spells CASSFQGGEKLFF. As DNA, the CDR3 is TGTGCCAGCAGTTTCCAGGGGGGAGAAAAACTGTTTTTT.

V usage is TRBV19 and J usage is TRBJ2-6, with TRBD1 matching 11 bases. The J segment lost 4 bases and the V segment lost 5 bases, leaving 13 bases of the junction unmatched. The CDR3 runs to 19 residues. Germline V gene data show CDR1 as LNHDA and CDR2 as SQIVND (reference sequence). The CDR3: CASSDPRGQGDGGANVLTF. The CDR3 nucleotides are TGTGCCAGTAGTGACCCTCGGGGACAGGGGGACGGGGGGGCCAACGTCCTGACTTTC.

The chain joins TRBV4-2 to TRBJ2-1; D unresolved. With 1 base removed from V and 9 bases from J, the gap between germline ends came to 10 bases. This CDR3 is 13 amino acids long. Germline CDR1 LGHNA, CDR2 YNFKEQ. The CDR3 region is CASSQGARGEQFF. CDR3 DNA: TGTGCCAGCAGCCAAGGAGCGAGAGGTGAGCAGTTCTTC.

V is TRBV9 and J is TRBJ2-1; the D gene is possibly TRBD2 (6 bases). The V end was cut by 0 bases, the J end by 0 bases, with 22 bases between. Germline loops: CDR1 SGDLS, CDR2 YYNGEE. The CDR3 has 20 amino acids. The CDR3 coding sequence is TGTGCCAGCAGCGTAGTCGCCAACGGAGGGGTTCCACACTCCTACAATGAGCAGTTCTTC. Its translation is CASSVVANGGVPHSYNEQFF.